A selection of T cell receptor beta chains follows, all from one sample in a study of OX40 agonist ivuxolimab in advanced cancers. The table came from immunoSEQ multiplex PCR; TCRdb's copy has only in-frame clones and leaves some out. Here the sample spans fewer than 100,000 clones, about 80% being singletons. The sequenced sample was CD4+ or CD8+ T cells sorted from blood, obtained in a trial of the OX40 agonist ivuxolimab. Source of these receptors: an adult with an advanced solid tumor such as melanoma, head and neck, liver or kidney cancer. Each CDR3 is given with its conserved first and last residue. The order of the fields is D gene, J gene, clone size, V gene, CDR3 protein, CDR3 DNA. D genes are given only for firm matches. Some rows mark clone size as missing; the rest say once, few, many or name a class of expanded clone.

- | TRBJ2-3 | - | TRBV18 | CASKTDTSTDTQYF | TGTGCCAGCAAAACAGACACCAGCACAGATACGCAGTATTTT
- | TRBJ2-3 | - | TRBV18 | CASSLSGSTDTQYF | TGTGCCAGCTCACTTTCCGGGTCTACAGATACGCAGTATTTT
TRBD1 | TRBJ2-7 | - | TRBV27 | CASSRQGYEQYF | TGTGCCAGCAGTCGACAGGGGTACGAGCAGTACTTC
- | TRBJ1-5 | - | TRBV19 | CASKAGGSSNQPQHF | TGTGCCAGTAAGGCGGGAGGGTCGAGCAATCAGCCCCAGCATTTT
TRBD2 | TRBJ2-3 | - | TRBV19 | CASSITSGGVSTDTQYF | TGTGCCAGTAGTATTACTAGCGGGGGGGTTAGCACAGATACGCAGTATTTT
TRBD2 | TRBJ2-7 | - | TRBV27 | CASSTPRRLAGLNEQYF | TGTGCCAGCTCGACCCCCAGGCGGCTAGCGGGACTTAACGAGCAGTACTTC
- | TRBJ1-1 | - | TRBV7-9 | CASSFQNTEAFF | TGTGCCAGCAGCTTTCAGAACACTGAAGCTTTCTTT
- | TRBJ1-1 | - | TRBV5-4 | CASRSTPANTEAFF | TGTGCCAGCAGGTCGACACCGGCGAACACTGAAGCTTTCTTT
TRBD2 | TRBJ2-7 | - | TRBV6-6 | CASRGIGLATYEQYF | TGTGCCAGCAGAGGCATTGGACTAGCTACCTACGAGCAGTACTTC
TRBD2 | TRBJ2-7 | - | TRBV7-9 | CASSPRTSVSYEQYF | TGTGCCAGCAGCCCGAGGACTAGCGTCTCCTACGAGCAGTACTTC
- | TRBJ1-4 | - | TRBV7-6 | CASSYGRSTNEKLFF | TGTGCCAGCAGTTATGGGAGGTCAACTAATGAAAAACTGTTTTTT
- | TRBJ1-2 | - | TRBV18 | CASSPLERGAANYGYTF | TGTGCCAGCTCACCATTAGAGCGAGGAGCTGCTAACTATGGCTACACCTTC
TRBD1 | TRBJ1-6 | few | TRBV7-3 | CASSLMGQGNSPLHF | TGTGCCAGCAGCTTGATGGGACAGGGGAATTCACCCCTCCACTTT
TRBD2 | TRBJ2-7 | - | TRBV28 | CASSPLAGVYEQYF | TGTGCCAGCAGCCCGCTAGCGGGAGTCTACGAGCAGTACTTC
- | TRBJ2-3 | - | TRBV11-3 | CASSLGGPTDTQYF | TGTGCCAGCAGCTTAGGGGGGCCCACAGATACGCAGTATTTT
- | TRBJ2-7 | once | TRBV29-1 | CSVEDHRGLLYEQYF | TGCAGCGTTGAAGACCACCGCGGACTCCTCTACGAGCAGTACTTC
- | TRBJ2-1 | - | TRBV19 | CASRDYSSRNNEQFF | TGTGCCAGTAGGGACTACTCCAGCAGAAACAATGAGCAGTTCTTC